The sample holds many counts of the clone carrying this T cell receptor (beta chain). Its target is unknown. The data derive from a study of molecular identifiers for immune sequencing clone quantification. The overall study: In replicates, RNA from roughly 18,000 or 92,000 naive CD8 cells was split five ways, four sequenced. Study-wide results and limits: Naive cells had under 1% of molecules in clones above 20 RNA copies, effectors over 99%.

The CDR3 is made up of 13 amino acids. Germline lookup yields CDR1 SQVTM and CDR2 ANQGSEA. V dropped 0 bases and J dropped 1 base, with 6 bases sitting between them. A single record per CDR3 protein comes from TCRdb applying MiXCR to the PCR reads. The repertoire has approximately 680,000 distinct CDR3 sequences, 25% of them found once; the top ten carry 0.7% to 0.95%. This receptor was taken from a human donor in good health. Some libraries in this study had Jurkat cell RNA spiked in. The V and J genes are TRBV29-1 and TRBJ1-1; D not certain. Sequenced material: naive CD8+ T cells from blood, with Jurkat cell RNA spiked in. Subset denoted: FACS-sorted CD8+CD4-CCR7+CD45RA+ naive T cells. CDR3 nucleotide sequence: TGCAGCGTTGAAGATCAAGGGAACACTGAAGCTTTCTTT. Encoded protein: CSVEDQGNTEAFF. Full variable domain (remainder filled in from reference TRBV29-1 and TRBJ1-1): SAVISQKPSRDICQRGTSLTIQCQVDSQVTMMFWYRQQPGQSLTLIATANQGSEATYESGFVIDKFPISRPNLTFSTLTVSNMSPEDSSIYLCSVEDQGNTEAFFGQGTRLTVV.